A selection of T cell receptor beta chains follows, all from one sample in a study of cytomegalovirus exposure and HLA in healthy donors. Clones were read by immunoSEQ multiplex PCR, and TCRdb kept only the in-frame ones, dropping some. The profile shows about 190,000 clones, around 85% of them singletons. Sequenced material: PBMCs. All receptors derive from a man between 50 and 59 years old in good health and CMV-seronegative. Both conserved end residues are part of each CDR3. Fields, in order: D gene, clone size, V gene, J gene, CDR3 DNA, CDR3 protein. The D gene is left open where the match is weak. Rows give clone size only sometimes, using once, few, many, or a class for an expanded clone.

TRBD2	few	TRBV9	TRBJ2-2	TGTGCCAGCAGCGTGGGGCTAGCGGGGGGAGGACCCGGGGAGCTGTTTTTT	CASSVGLAGGGPGELFF
TRBD1	-	TRBV6-1	TRBJ1-2	TGTGCCATACAGGGGTTTGGCTACACCTTC	CAIQGFGYTF
TRBD2	once	TRBV7-2	TRBJ2-7	TGTGCCAGCAGCTTAAGCGGGGGGACGGGCGAGCAGTACTTC	CASSLSGGTGEQYF
-	-	TRBV2	TRBJ2-5	TGTGCCAGCAGGCCGACCGACTTTCAAGAGACCCAGTACTTC	CASRPTDFQETQYF
-	-	TRBV5-1	TRBJ1-1	TGCGCCAGCAGCAAACAGGGAGATGGGACTGAAGCTTTCTTT	CASSKQGDGTEAFF
-	-	TRBV27	TRBJ1-1	TGTGCCAGCAGTTTACTAGCGAACACTGAAGCTTTCTTT	CASSLLANTEAFF
-	-	TRBV14	TRBJ2-1	TGTGCCAGCAGCCAAGGACAGGCATACAATGAGCAGTTCTTC	CASSQGQAYNEQFF
-	-	TRBV4-3	TRBJ1-6	TGCGCCAGCAGCCAAGCGTTTAGGGGAAATAATTCACCCCTCCACTTT	CASSQAFRGNNSPLHF
-	-	TRBV7-5	TRBJ2-3	TGTGCCAGAAGTCCCCTTACAGATACGCAGTATTTT	CARSPLTDTQYF
-	-	TRBV4-1	TRBJ1-5	TGCGCCAGCAGCCAAGAAGTCCGGAGCGTTCAGCCCCAGCATTTT	CASSQEVRSVQPQHF
TRBD2	once	TRBV4-3	TRBJ2-7	TGCGCCAGCAGCCAGAGAACGTCGGGGGGTCGCGGGCCACCCTACGAGCAGTACTTC	CASSQRTSGGRGPPYEQYF
TRBD1	once	TRBV19	TRBJ2-1	TGTGCCAGTAGTTCCACCTACACCGGGACAGGGCTGATCAATGAGCAGTTCTTC	CASSSTYTGTGLINEQFF
-	-	TRBV6-5	TRBJ1-2	TGTGCCAGCAGTTACGAGAGTAACCCCCACTATGGCTACACCTTC	CASSYESNPHYGYTF
-	once	TRBV27	TRBJ2-1	TGTGCCAGCAGTTTACCCCAGGGCAATGAGCAGTTCTTC	CASSLPQGNEQFF
TRBD2	-	TRBV7-2	TRBJ2-5	TGTGCCAGCAGCTCCCCCTCATCGGGGGGGCGAGAGACCCAGTACTTC	CASSSPSSGGRETQYF
-	-	TRBV6-1	TRBJ2-3	TGTGCCAGCAGGGACACTAGCACAGATACGCAGTATTTT	CASRDTSTDTQYF
TRBD1	-	TRBV5-6	TRBJ1-4	TGTGCCAGCAGCTTGGTGCGGGACAGGGTTGAAAAACTGTTTTTT	CASSLVRDRVEKLFF
TRBD1	-	TRBV5-1	TRBJ1-1	TGCGCCAGCAGCAAAGGGACAGTCGAGACTGAAGCTTTCTTT	CASSKGTVETEAFF
TRBD1	-	TRBV6-1	TRBJ2-7	TGTGCCAGCACCGGACAGGGAGGCAGCTACTACGAGCAGTACTTC	CASTGQGGSYYEQYF
-	-	TRBV2	TRBJ2-1	TGTGCCAGCGAGGAGAAAAATGAGCAGTTCTTC	CASEEKNEQFF
-	once	TRBV5-1	TRBJ1-6	TGCGCCAGCAGCCCGGAACCTCAGGGCGGGATCACCTATAATTCACCCCTCCACTTT	CASSPEPQGGITYNSPLHF
-	-	TRBV9	TRBJ2-3	TGTGCCAGCAGCGTTCGCGGCGGGGCCAACACAGATACGCAGTATTTT	CASSVRGGANTDTQYF
TRBD2	-	TRBV5-1	TRBJ2-5	TGCGCCAGCAGTGGGGGGGTAGCGGGAGAGACCCAGTACTTC	CASSGGVAGETQYF
-	-	TRBV7-9	TRBJ2-5	TGTGCCAGCAGCTTCGGGGGGCGCCAAGAGACCCAGTACTTC	CASSFGGRQETQYF